This T cell receptor (beta chain) was identified during a study of T cell responses to AZD1222 COVID-19 vaccine. TCRdb's table, derived via immunoSEQ multiplex PCR, lists solely in-frame clones and lacks some. The data show about 80,000 clones, with roughly 87% seen just once and under 25% held by the top ten. The V end lost 0 bases, the J end lost 0 bases, and 19 bases lay between the germline ends. This CDR3 region has 19 residues. Germline values: CDR1 SGHTS, CDR2 YDEGEE. Findings and caveats of the study: Samples come after the peak T cell response, not at day 14. The donor cohort was predominantly white British with a female majority, and clonal diversity may have been underestimated.

This clone appeared a single time. What it recognizes is unknown. This TCR was recovered from an adult in good health. The sample consisted of peripheral blood, taken on day 0 of AZD1222 vaccination. This chain connects TRBV5-8 to TRBJ1-5; weak D call: TRBD1 (5 bases). As DNA, the CDR3 is TGTGCCAGCAGCTTGGTTGGCGGGACGGATCTCCATAGCAATCAGCCCCAGCATTTT. Translating gives CASSLVGGTDLHSNQPQHF.